This T cell receptor (beta chain) was documented in a study of shared clonotypes between healthy human individuals. Worth noting for this clone: Its antigen is as yet unknown.

TCRdb's table, derived via immunoSEQ multiplex PCR, lists solely in-frame clones and lacks some. Found here are about 530,000 clones, 60% to 80% of them singletons; the top ten hold about 12%. Trimming removed 0 bases from V and 6 bases from J; junction bases left unmatched: 8. This CDR3 region has 16 residues. The germline V gene has CDR1 MDHEN and CDR2 SYDVKM. General study findings and limits: The study drew on few donors, limiting represented genetic and exposure-history diversity.

V gene TRBV28 combines with J gene TRBJ1-5, with 7 bases that match TRBD1. The receptor was derived from a woman aged 35 to 49 in good health. Some clones in this sample may be carry-over from other donors' samples. Sequencing used PBMCs. This chain's CDR3 is CASSLWATGAGQPQHF. The CDR3 region has the DNA TGTGCCAGCAGTTTATGGGCTACAGGGGCGGGTCAGCCCCAGCATTTT.